The next 22 T cell receptor beta chains were all read from a single sample in a study of blood T cells in healthy people across ages. For the second PCR, which ran for about 7 to 11 cycles, a sample-barcoded 5' primer and a J-beta primer mix were used. MiXCR, applied by TCRdb to the 5' RACE reads, yields one record per CDR3 protein. The repertoire consists of about 1,500,000 distinct CDR3 sequences, with 40% to 50% occurring once and the leading ten covering 6.5% to 10%. Material for sequencing was blood. These receptors all come from a woman aged 18-35 years in good health.

This clonotype has just a few counts. The chain has TRBV7-8 and TRBJ2-1; 8 bases are a match to TRBD2. The ends lost 3 bases at V and 1 base at J; junction bases unmatched: 14. The CDR3 is 19 residues long. CDR1 SGHVS and CDR2 FQNEAQ come from the germline V gene. As DNA, the CDR3 is TGTGCCAGCAGCTTTCCTAGGGCTAGCGGGTTCCCTTCCTACAATGAGCAGTTCTTC. This codes for CASSFPRASGFPSYNEQFF.

This clonotype has only a few counts. The CDR3 DNA is TGTGCCAGCAGGAGGACAGACCCAGATACGCAGTATTTT. Its protein is CASRRTDPDTQYF. This sequence joins TRBV2 and TRBJ2-3; possible D gene TRBD1, 6 bases. The CDR3 consists of 13 residues. Trimming removed 6 bases at V and 4 bases at J, with 11 bases between. Germline assignment: CDR1 SNHLY and CDR2 FYNNEI.

A note on this clonotype: A read error may produce the germline difference seen at one junction end. The rearrangement joins TRBV28 to TRBJ2-6; D possibly corresponds to TRBD1 (5 bases). This CDR3 spans 17 amino acids. The germline CDR1 and CDR2 sequences are MDHEN and SYDVKM. As DNA, the CDR3 is TGTGCCAGCAGACCAACCGGCACAAACTCTGGGGCCAACGTCCTGATTTTC. This sequence encodes CASRPTGTNSGANVLIF.

This chain uses TRBV12-3 or TRBV12-4 with TRBJ1-2, with TRBD1 matching 7 bases. V lost 7 bases to trimming and J lost 4 bases; unmatched junction nucleotides: 18. The CDR3 loop spans 17 amino acids. DNA for the CDR3: TGTGCCAGCACGCCGGCCGACAGGGTTGGGCACGGCTATGGCTACACCTTC. Translation gives CASTPADRVGHGYGYTF.

The CDR3 sequence: CASRPSNPHEQYF. The CDR3 nucleotides are TGTGCCAGCAGGCCTAGCAATCCCCACGAGCAGTACTTC. This chain links TRBV21-1 with TRBJ2-4; TRBD2 reflects the table's D call only, with no check against the DNA. The end of the DNA fits TRBJ2-7 better, so the J call may be wrong. TRBV21-1 is a documented pseudogene. The CDR3 totals 13 residues.

This clonotype was picked up a small number of times. This rearrangement joins TRBV29-1 to TRBJ2-1; D possibly corresponds to TRBD2 (6 bases). CDR3 length: 16 amino acids. From germline, CDR1 is SQVTM and CDR2 ANQGSEA. V was clipped by 6 bases and J by 0 bases, with 18 bases between them. The CDR3 bases are TGCAGCGTCGGGGGATTGGGACTCAGCTCCTACAATGAGCAGTTCTTC. It codes for CSVGGLGLSSYNEQFF.

This sequence joins TRBV18 and TRBJ1-4; maybe TRBD1 (5 bases). V lost 4 bases and J lost 5, with 14 bases in between. Germline V lookup: CDR1 KGHSH, CDR2 LQKENI. This CDR3 spans 15 amino acids. The CDR3 here is CASSQQDGNNEKLFF. CDR3 coding DNA: TGTGCCAGCTCACAACAGGACGGAAACAATGAAAAACTGTTTTTT.

The chain joins TRBV13 to TRBJ2-7; tentative D call: TRBD2 (6 bases). CDR3 length: 14 amino acids. The ends were cut back, 5 bases at V and 2 bases at J, with 13 bases in the middle. Germline loops: CDR1 PRHDT, CDR2 FYEKMQ (reference sequence). CDR3 nucleotides: TGTGCCAGCAGCCCTGGAGGGGAGACCTACGAGCAGTACTTC. It translates to CASSPGGETYEQYF.

The chain carries TRBV12-5 and TRBJ2-7, with TRBD2 as a possible D gene (6 bases). Per the germline V gene, CDR1 is LGHNT and CDR2 is FRNRAP. The CDR3 is 13 amino acids. The CDR3 protein is CPWGTEGSYEQYF. As DNA, the CDR3 is TGTCCCTGGGGGACGGAGGGCTCCTACGAGCAGTACTTC.

The chain has TRBV29-1 and TRBJ2-1, with a tentative D call TRBD2 (7 bases). Per germline, CDR1 SQVTM and CDR2 ANQGSEA. V dropped 3 bases and J dropped 5 bases, with 11 bases sitting between them. The CDR3 covers 13 residues. The CDR3 DNA reads TGCAGCGTTGAGCGAGGGGGGGACAATGAGCAGTTCTTC. Protein product: CSVERGGDNEQFF.

This chain joins TRBV7-9 and TRBJ1-3, with a possible D match to TRBD1 (5 bases). The V end lost 0 bases, the J end lost 0 bases, and 9 bases lay between the germline ends. The germline gives CDR1 SEHNR, CDR2 FQNEAQ (reference sequence). This CDR3 is built from 16 residues. This chain's CDR3 is CASSLASGTSGNTIYF. The CDR3 bases are TGTGCCAGCAGCTTAGCGTCCGGGACCTCTGGAAACACCATATATTTT.

There are a few counts of this clonotype. The J gene is TRBJ2-3, the V gene TRBV29-1, with D perhaps given as TRBD1 or TRBD2 (5 bases each). The germline CDR1 and CDR2 sequences are SQVTM and ANQGSEA. Between the trimmed V and J ends, which lost 4 bases and 0 bases, there was a span of 14 bases. The CDR3 contains 15 residues. CDR3 sequence (DNA): TGCAGCGTTGTTAGGGACGCTACTAGCACAGATACGCAGTATTTT. Translation gives CSVVRDATSTDTQYF.

This rearrangement joins TRBV3-1 to TRBJ2-3; 12 bases line up with TRBD2. The CDR3 contains 17 residues. The V and J ends lost 3 bases and 1 base, in that order; junction bases with no gene match: 5. Germline V gives CDR1 LGHDT, CDR2 YNNKEL (reference sequence). In DNA form, the CDR3 reads TGTGCCAGCAGCCATCGCCGGACTAGCGGGGGCACAGATACGCAGTATTTT. As protein: CASSHRRTSGGTDTQYF.

V and J are TRBV19 and TRBJ2-3; D is possibly TRBD1 (6 bases). Trimming pared 5 bases from V and 0 bases from J, leaving 12 bases between. Per the germline V gene, CDR1 is LNHDA and CDR2 is SQIVND (reference sequence). This CDR3 is 15 amino acids long. The CDR3 loop is CASSQQTGSTDTQYF. In DNA, the CDR3 is TGTGCCAGTAGTCAGCAAACAGGGAGCACAGATACGCAGTATTTT.

This clonotype was picked up one time. One end of the junction varies from germline; a read error may be responsible. The chain has TRBV7-6 and TRBJ2-1; 9 bases map to TRBD2. CDR1 is SGHVS and CDR2 is FNYEAQ in the germline V gene. The CDR3 has 15 residues. The CDR3 here is CASSGAGGYHKEQFF. The CDR3 DNA reads as TGTGCCAGCAGTGGGGCGGGGGGGTACCACAAAGAGCAGTTCTTC. The whole variable domain, filled in from reference TRBV7-6 and TRBJ2-1, reads GAGVSQSPRYKVTKRGQDVALRCDPISGHVSLYWYRQALGQGPEFLTYFNYEAQQDKSGLPNDRFSAERPEGSISTLTIQRTEQRDSAMYRCASSGAGGYHKEQFFGPGTRLTVL.

In this sample, this clonotype turned up a few times. The rearrangement uses TRBV5-5 and TRBJ2-3; D gene uncertain. The CDR3 covers 15 residues. Between the trimmed V and J ends, which lost 0 bases and 1 base, there was a span of 9 bases. Germline V CDR1 and CDR2: SGHKS, YYEKEE (reference sequence). CDR3 DNA: TGTGCCAGCAGCTTGGTGGTTGGCCGCACAGATACGCAGTATTTT. Residues: CASSLVVGRTDTQYF.

This clonotype showed up just a few times. This rearrangement joins TRBV29-1 to TRBJ1-2; D might be TRBD1 (6 bases). The CDR3 is 13 residues long. Looked up from germline, CDR1 is SQVTM and CDR2 is ANQGSEA. Trimming shortened V by 7 bases and J by 7 bases, and 19 bases separated the two germline ends. Written as DNA, the CDR3 is TGCAGCGCCGAGCTTTTGGGGGCAGGTGGCTACACCTTC. This translates into CSAELLGAGGYTF.

CDR3 amino acids: CSVEGPGQGFWFGVTDTQYF. As DNA, the CDR3 is TGCAGCGTTGAAGGACCGGGACAGGGATTTTGGTTCGGAGTCACAGATACGCAGTATTTT. The chain has TRBV29-1 and TRBJ2-3; 9 nucleotides agree with TRBD1. This CDR3 is 20 amino acids long. V trimming: 1 base; J trimming: 2 bases; junction bases outside the gene matches: 19. Germline lookup yields CDR1 SQVTM and CDR2 ANQGSEA.

This clonotype was picked up a small number of times. This chain links TRBV4-1 with TRBJ2-3; 10 nucleotides align to TRBD2. This CDR3 has 14 residues. Germline values: CDR1 MGHRA, CDR2 YSYEKL. Germline trimming cut 2 bases from V and 8 bases from J; bases unmatched to any gene: 4. The CDR3 DNA sequence: TGCGCCAGCAGCCAAACTAGCGGGGCCAGTACGCAGTATTTT. Encoded protein: CASSQTSGASTQYF.

V and J are TRBV20-1 and TRBJ2-3, with TRBD2 matching 14 bases. Trimming took 5 bases from V and 6 from J; bases not matched to a gene: 10. The CDR3 runs 16 residues. Germline CDR1 DFQATT, CDR2 SNEGSKA (reference sequence). For the CDR3, the DNA is TGCAGTGCTCCCGAGAGACTAGCGGGAGGGGCCGATACGCAGTATTTT. Translation gives CSAPERLAGGADTQYF.

This clonotype appeared a few times. The chain is built from TRBV20-1 and TRBJ2-5; no reliable D call. The DNA matches TRBJ2-7 better at its end, which makes the J call doubtful. From germline, CDR1 is DFQATT and CDR2 SNEGSKA (reference sequence). The CDR3 is 14 amino acids. The CDR3 protein is CSARLTARKDEQYF. The CDR3 DNA reads TGCAGTGCCAGACTCACGGCCCGTAAAGACGAGCAGTACTTC.

The chain combines TRBV20-1 with TRBJ1-2; a possible D gene is TRBD1 (5 bases). The CDR3 runs to 14 residues. From germline, CDR1 is DFQATT and CDR2 SNEGSKA (reference sequence). V lost 3 bases to trimming and J lost 8 bases, with 19 bases between them. The CDR3 coding sequence is TGCAGTGCTAGCCTAATCCAGGGTGTATCGGGCTACACCTTC. Its translation is CSASLIQGVSGYTF.